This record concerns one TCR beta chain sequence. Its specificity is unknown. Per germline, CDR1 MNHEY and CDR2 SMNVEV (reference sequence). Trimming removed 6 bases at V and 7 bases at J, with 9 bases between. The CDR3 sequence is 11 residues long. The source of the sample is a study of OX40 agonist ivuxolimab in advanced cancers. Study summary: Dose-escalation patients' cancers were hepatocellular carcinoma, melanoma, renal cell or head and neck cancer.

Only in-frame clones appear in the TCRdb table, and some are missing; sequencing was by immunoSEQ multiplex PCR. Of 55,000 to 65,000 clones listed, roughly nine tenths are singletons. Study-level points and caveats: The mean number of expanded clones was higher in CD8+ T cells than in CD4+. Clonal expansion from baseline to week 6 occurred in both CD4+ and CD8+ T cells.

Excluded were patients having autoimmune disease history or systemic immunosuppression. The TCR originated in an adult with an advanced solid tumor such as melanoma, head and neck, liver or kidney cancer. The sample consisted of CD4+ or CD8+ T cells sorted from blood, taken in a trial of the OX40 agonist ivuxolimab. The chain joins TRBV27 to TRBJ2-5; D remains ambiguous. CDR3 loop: CASRVRVTQYF. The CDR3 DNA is TGTGCCAGCAGGGTCCGTGTGACCCAGTACTTC.